A selection of T cell receptor beta chains follows, all from one sample in a study of blood T cell repertoires in COVID-19. The data were produced by immunoSEQ multiplex PCR, yet TCRdb's version contains in-frame clones alone and is incomplete. The data show around 200,000 clones, about 88% seen once. Source material: PBMCs or T cells enriched from blood (not recorded which). All receptors derive from a woman in her 30s who had recovered from COVID-19. Each CDR3 is given with its conserved first and last residue. The D gene is left open where the match is weak. Size values are once, few and many counts, or a class for expanded clones, and some rows have none.

v_gene	abundance	d_gene	j_gene	CDR3aa	CDR3nt
TRBV5-1	-	TRBD1	TRBJ2-1	CASSLVDRGSYNEQFF	TGCGCCAGCAGCTTGGTCGACAGGGGGTCCTACAATGAGCAGTTCTTC
TRBV14	-	-	TRBJ2-2	CASSSHMNTGELFF	TGTGCCAGCAGCTCCCACATGAACACCGGGGAGCTGTTTTTT
TRBV7-9	once	-	TRBJ2-1	CASSGSYNEQFF	TGTGCCAGCTCCGGTTCCTACAATGAGCAGTTCTTC
TRBV7-3	-	-	TRBJ1-6	CASSLTGIGGRGGSPLHF	TGTGCCAGCAGCTTAACGGGAATTGGGGGCAGGGGTGGATCACCCCTCCACTTT
TRBV19	-	-	TRBJ1-2	CASSGPGGYTF	TGTGCCAGTAGTGGTCCGGGTGGCTACACCTTC
TRBV25-1	once	-	TRBJ2-7	CASSVIVQPPYEQYF	TGTGCCAGCAGTGTTATCGTACAGCCCCCTTACGAGCAGTACTTC
TRBV7-2	once	TRBD1	TRBJ2-3	CASSLARGHTDTQYF	TGTGCCAGCAGCTTAGCTAGGGGGCACACAGATACGCAGTATTTT
TRBV5-6	few	TRBD1	TRBJ1-4	CASSLTGVLNEKLFF	TGTGCCAGCAGCTTGACAGGGGTTCTTAATGAAAAACTGTTTTTT
TRBV7-2	-	TRBD2	TRBJ2-5	CASSSAVLAGGLKETQYF	TGTGCCAGCAGCTCCGCCGTACTAGCGGGGGGGCTAAAAGAGACCCAGTACTTC
TRBV28	-	TRBD1	TRBJ1-6	CASSARGQGYSPLHF	TGTGCCAGCAGTGCCCGGGGACAGGGCTATTCACCCCTCCACTTT
TRBV21-1	-	-	TRBJ1-4	CASRGEGRSSPANEKLFF	TGTGCCAGCAGGGGGGAGGGCAGGTCGTCCCCTGCTAATGAAAAACTGTTTTTT
TRBV13	-	TRBD1	TRBJ1-6	CASSSGTGNSPLHF	TGTGCCAGCAGCTCCGGGACAGGGAATTCACCCCTCCACTTT
TRBV19	-	-	TRBJ1-1	CASSIAGVGTEAFF	TGTGCCAGTAGCATCGCCGGGGTGGGCACTGAAGCTTTCTTT
TRBV18	-	-	TRBJ1-5	CASSPLTRAFLQGNQPQHF	TGTGCCAGCTCACCACTGACGAGAGCCTTTTTACAGGGTAATCAGCCCCAGCATTTT
TRBV6-1	-	-	TRBJ1-2	CASSEKTLNYGYTF	TGTGCCAGCAGTGAAAAAACACTAAACTATGGCTACACCTTC
TRBV7-2	-	TRBD2	TRBJ2-7	CASSYRTSGPSSYEQYF	TGTGCCAGCAGCTACCGGACTAGCGGGCCGAGCTCCTACGAGCAGTACTTC
TRBV11-2	-	TRBD1	TRBJ1-5	CASSADRGGNQPQHF	TGTGCCAGCAGCGCAGACAGGGGAGGGAATCAGCCCCAGCATTTT
TRBV10-3	-	TRBD1	TRBJ2-5	CAISATGTGVETQYF	TGTGCCATCAGTGCCACCGGGACAGGGGTAGAGACCCAGTACTTC